This T cell receptor (beta chain) emerged from a study of human versus mouse CDR3 diversity and MHC coevolution. Study-wide points: The lowest clonal inequality scores came from most of the three human donors.

Notes on this clone: Its specificity is unknown.

Sorting isolated naive CD4 T cells lacking CD45RO and expressing CD62L. Some clones are missing from TCRdb's copy, which holds only in-frame ones; the method was immunoSEQ multiplex PCR. The sample has 60,000 to 95,000 clones, approximately 90% seen once. V lost 7 bases to trimming and J lost 1 base; unmatched junction nucleotides: 8. The CDR3 consists of 15 residues. Germline CDR1 and CDR2: MNHEY and SVGAGI. The source is a person between 25 and 69 years old in good health. Material: naive CD4+ T cells from blood. This sample's subset: CD45RO-negative CD62L-positive naive CD4 T cells. The rearrangement links TRBV6-5 to TRBJ1-1; 8 positions agree with TRBD1. CDR3 nucleotide sequence: TGTGCCAGCAAAGACAGGGGAGGCGCGAACACTGAAGCTTTCTTT. Residues: CASKDRGGANTEAFF.